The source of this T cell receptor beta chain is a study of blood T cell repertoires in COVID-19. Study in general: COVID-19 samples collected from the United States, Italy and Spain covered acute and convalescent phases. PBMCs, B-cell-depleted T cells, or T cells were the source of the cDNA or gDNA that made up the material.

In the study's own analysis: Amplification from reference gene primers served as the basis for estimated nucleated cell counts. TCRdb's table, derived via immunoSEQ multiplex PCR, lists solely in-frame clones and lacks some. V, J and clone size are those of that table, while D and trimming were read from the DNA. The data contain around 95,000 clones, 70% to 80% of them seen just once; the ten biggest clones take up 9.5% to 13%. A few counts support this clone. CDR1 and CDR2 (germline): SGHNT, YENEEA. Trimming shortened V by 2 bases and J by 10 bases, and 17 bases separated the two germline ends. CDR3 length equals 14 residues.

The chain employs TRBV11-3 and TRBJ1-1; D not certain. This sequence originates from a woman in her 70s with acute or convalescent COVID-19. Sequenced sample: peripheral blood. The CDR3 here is CASSLFLKRAGAFF. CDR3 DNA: TGTGCCAGCAGCTTATTTTTAAAAAGGGCGGGAGCTTTCTTT.